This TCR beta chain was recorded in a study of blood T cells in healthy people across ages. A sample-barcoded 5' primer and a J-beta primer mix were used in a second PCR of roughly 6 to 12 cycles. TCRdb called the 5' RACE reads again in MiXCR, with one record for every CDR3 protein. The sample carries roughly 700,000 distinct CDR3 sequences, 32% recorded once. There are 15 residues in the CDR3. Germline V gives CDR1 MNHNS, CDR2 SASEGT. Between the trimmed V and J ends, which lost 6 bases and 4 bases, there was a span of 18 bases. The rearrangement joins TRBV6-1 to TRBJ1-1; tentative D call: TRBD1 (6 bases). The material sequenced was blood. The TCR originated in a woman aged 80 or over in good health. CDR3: CASRGLTGGGTEAFF. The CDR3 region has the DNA TGTGCCAGCAGGGGATTGACAGGCGGAGGCACTGAAGCTTTCTTT.